This T cell receptor beta chain was obtained from a study of shared clonotypes between healthy human individuals. TCRdb's copy holds only in-frame clones and misses some; the assay was immunoSEQ multiplex PCR. The sample records about a million clones, roughly 77% being singletons. Notes on this clone: What it recognizes is unknown.

The donors, all of them Caucasian adults, lived in Nashville, Tennessee. CDR1 is MNHEY and CDR2 is SVGAGI in the germline V gene. The CDR3 is made up of 13 amino acids. Deletions cut 5 bases from V and 2 bases from J, with 8 bases between. Study-wide results and caveats: Only blood was sampled, and tissue TCR repertoires likely differ from blood ones.

What was sequenced was memory CD4+ T cells from PBMCs. Subset described: CD45RA-negative fraction. The chain joins TRBV6-5 to TRBJ2-3; D gene unclear. The sequence was collected from a young man in good health. Some clones in this sample may be carry-over from other donors' samples. The CDR3 nucleotides are TGTGCCAGCAGTCCGTACACCACAGATACGCAGTATTTT. Translation: CASSPYTTDTQYF.